A selection of T cell receptor beta chains follows, all from one sample in a study of blood T cell repertoires in COVID-19. TCRdb's table, derived via immunoSEQ multiplex PCR, lists solely in-frame clones and lacks some. The sample lists approximately 320,000 clones, roughly nine tenths seen once, with roughly 2.6% in the top ten. Sequenced input: PBMCs or T cells enriched from blood (not recorded which). The receptors come from a man aged 55-75 years who had recovered from COVID-19. CDR3s include the opening cysteine and the closing phenylalanine or tryptophan. The D gene is left open where the match is weak. Clone size, where shown, is once, few, many, or a class for clones that have expanded.

CAISEFRTATNEKLFF,TGTGCCATCAGTGAGTTTAGGACAGCAACTAATGAAAAACTGTTTTTT,TRBV10-3,NA,NA,TRBJ1-4
CASSQKLPYEQYF,TGTGCCAGCAGCCAAAAGCTACCCTACGAGCAGTACTTC,TRBV5-4,NA,NA,TRBJ2-7
CASTGQPNTEAFF,TGTGCCAGCACAGGACAGCCGAACACTGAAGCTTTCTTT,TRBV6-5,NA,NA,TRBJ1-1
CASGQGNTGELFF,TGTGCCAGTGGTCAGGGTAACACCGGGGAGCTGTTTTTT,TRBV19,NA,NA,TRBJ2-2
CASSQRQGDGYTF,TGTGCCAGCAGCCAACGACAGGGGGATGGCTACACCTTC,TRBV3-1/TRBV3-2,TRBD1,NA,TRBJ1-2
CASSQDRGSYGYTF,TGTGCCAGCAGCCAAGATCGGGGGTCCTATGGCTACACCTTC,TRBV3-1/TRBV3-2,NA,NA,TRBJ1-2
CASSQVWASGRNQETQYF,TGTGCCAGCAGCCAAGTATGGGCTAGCGGGAGGAACCAAGAGACCCAGTACTTC,TRBV3-1/TRBV3-2,TRBD2,NA,TRBJ2-5
CSVVGAPNLSSYNEQFF,TGCAGCGTTGTGGGGGCCCCTAATCTAAGCTCCTACAATGAGCAGTTCTTC,TRBV29-1,NA,NA,TRBJ2-1
CASSSPKEREETQYF,TGTGCCAGCAGCTCCCCCAAAGAGCGGGAAGAGACCCAGTACTTC,TRBV7-8,NA,NA,TRBJ2-5
CASSIFAFNEQFF,TGTGCCAGTAGTATCTTCGCGTTTAATGAGCAGTTCTTC,TRBV19,NA,NA,TRBJ2-1
CAITPQASGNTIYF,TGTGCCATAACCCCACAGGCCTCTGGAAACACCATATATTTT,TRBV6-5,NA,NA,TRBJ1-3
CASSEEGAGPYEQYF,TGTGCCAGCAGTGAAGAGGGGGCCGGGCCCTACGAGCAGTACTTC,TRBV2,TRBD1,NA,TRBJ2-7
CASRPIAGGDYEQYF,TGTGCCAGCAGACCTATAGCGGGAGGAGACTACGAGCAGTACTTC,TRBV27,TRBD2,once,TRBJ2-7
CASSPLSGSSYNEQFF,TGTGCCAGCAGCCCTCTCAGCGGGAGCTCCTACAATGAGCAGTTCTTC,TRBV7-8,TRBD2,NA,TRBJ2-1
CASSPGQQETQYF,TGTGCCAGCTCACCAGGCCAACAAGAGACCCAGTACTTC,TRBV18,NA,NA,TRBJ2-5
CASSQDLRQGTGELFF,TGCGCCAGCAGCCAAGATTTGAGACAGGGGACCGGGGAGCTGTTTTTT,TRBV4-3,TRBD1,once,TRBJ2-2
CASSSGQGRDYGYTF,TGTGCCAGCAGCTCCGGACAGGGTAGGGACTATGGCTACACCTTC,TRBV6-5,TRBD1,NA,TRBJ1-2
CASRIDRVGNQPQHF,TGTGCCAGTAGGATAGACAGGGTGGGGAATCAGCCCCAGCATTTT,TRBV19,TRBD1,NA,TRBJ1-5
CASSGQGNEQYF,TGTGCCAGCAGCGGACAGGGAAACGAGCAGTACTTC,TRBV9,TRBD1,NA,TRBJ2-7
CASSQVPNTGELFF,TGTGCCAGCAGTCAGGTCCCAAACACCGGGGAGCTGTTTTTT,TRBV7-9,NA,NA,TRBJ2-2
CASSLNGLPNTEAFF,TGTGCCAGCAGCTTGAACGGACTGCCGAACACTGAAGCTTTCTTT,TRBV5-5,NA,NA,TRBJ1-1
CASSVLAGGPSGELFF,TGTGCCAGCAGCGTGCTAGCGGGAGGGCCCTCCGGGGAGCTGTTTTTT,TRBV9,TRBD2,once,TRBJ2-2
CASSPSPSSYEQYF,TGTGCCAGCTCACCCAGTCCGTCCTCCTACGAGCAGTACTTC,TRBV18,NA,NA,TRBJ2-7
CAWRRRDWGKLFF,TGTGCCTGGAGGAGGCGGGATTGGGGAAAACTGTTTTTT,TRBV30,NA,NA,TRBJ1-4
CATSDPTGDEQYF,TGTGCCACCAGTGACCCGACAGGGGACGAGCAGTACTTC,TRBV24-1,TRBD1,NA,TRBJ2-7
CSAGQGELNTEAFF,TGCAGCGCCGGACAGGGGGAGTTGAACACTGAAGCTTTCTTT,TRBV29-1,TRBD1,NA,TRBJ1-1
CASSQGHLYGYTF,TGTGCCAGCAGTCAGGGACATCTCTATGGCTACACCTTC,TRBV6-5,NA,NA,TRBJ1-2
CASSVKEGRAQETQYF,TGTGCCAGCAGCGTGAAGGAAGGGCGGGCTCAAGAGACCCAGTACTTC,TRBV9,NA,NA,TRBJ2-5
CASSAGQDRTNEKLFF,TGTGCCAGCAGCGCGGGACAGGATCGGACTAATGAAAAACTGTTTTTT,TRBV5-5,TRBD1,NA,TRBJ1-4
CASSEGGQGNTEAFF,TGTGCCAGCAGTGAAGGAGGTCAGGGGAACACTGAAGCTTTCTTT,TRBV2,NA,NA,TRBJ1-1
CASRSSGSWPGELFF,TGTGCCAGCAGGAGTAGCGGAAGTTGGCCCGGGGAGCTGTTTTTT,TRBV6-5,NA,NA,TRBJ2-2
CASSQISGTTRFF,TGTGCCAGCAGCCAAATTTCCGGGACAACTCGGTTCTTC,TRBV7-3,NA,NA,TRBJ2-1
CASSPYTGEAFF,TGTGCCAGCTCACCATATACAGGGGAGGCTTTCTTT,TRBV18,TRBD1,once,TRBJ1-1
CASSFRDRGIHTEAFF,TGTGCCAGCAGCTTTAGGGACAGGGGTATTCACACTGAAGCTTTCTTT,TRBV11-1,TRBD1,NA,TRBJ1-1
CASSLEQHSGANVLTF,TGTGCCAGCAGCTTGGAACAGCACTCTGGGGCCAACGTCCTGACTTTC,TRBV5-4,NA,NA,TRBJ2-6
CASSGPQGEIIRKLYTGELFF,TGTGCCAGCAGTGGCCCACAGGGGGAGATAATTAGGAAACTATACACCGGGGAGCTGTTTTTT,TRBV2,TRBD1,NA,TRBJ2-2
CASSLIAPYEQYF,TGTGCCAGCAGCTTAATAGCCCCCTACGAGCAGTACTTC,TRBV7-9,NA,NA,TRBJ2-7
CSGMRGLLNTEAFF,TGCAGCGGTATGAGGGGGCTATTGAACACTGAAGCTTTCTTT,TRBV29-1,TRBD1,few,TRBJ1-1
CASSPGQVYGYTF,TGTGCCAGCAGCCCGGGACAGGTCTATGGCTACACCTTC,TRBV12-3/TRBV12-4,TRBD1,NA,TRBJ1-2
CSASWLAGLYEQYF,TGCAGTGCTAGTTGGCTAGCGGGACTCTACGAGCAGTACTTC,TRBV20-1,TRBD2,few,TRBJ2-7
CASSLINNEQFF,TGTGCCAGCAGCCTCATCAACAATGAGCAGTTCTTC,TRBV3-1/TRBV3-2,NA,NA,TRBJ2-1
CASSDSPGDTEAFF,TGTGCCAGCAGTGACTCGCCCGGGGACACTGAAGCTTTCTTT,TRBV6-4,NA,NA,TRBJ1-1
CASSNPGLYTGELFF,TGTGCCAGCAGCAACCCGGGACTTTACACCGGGGAGCTGTTTTTT,TRBV5-5,NA,NA,TRBJ2-2
CASSTPATNEKLFF,TGTGCCAGCTCGACACCGGCAACTAATGAAAAACTGTTTTTT,TRBV4-2,NA,NA,TRBJ1-4
CASRVDRANEQFF,TGCGCCAGCAGGGTGGACAGGGCCAATGAGCAGTTCTTC,TRBV5-1,TRBD1,NA,TRBJ2-1
CASSVDRYSGNTIYF,TGTGCCAGCAGCGTAGACCGGTACTCTGGAAACACCATATATTTT,TRBV9,NA,NA,TRBJ1-3
CSVEVRLNEQFF,TGCAGCGTTGAAGTCAGACTAAATGAGCAGTTCTTC,TRBV29-1,NA,NA,TRBJ2-1
CASSVLEGTEAFF,TGTGCCAGCAGCGTATTGGAGGGCACTGAAGCTTTCTTT,TRBV9,NA,NA,TRBJ1-1
CASNTGAGQPQHF,TGCGCCAGCAATACAGGGGCAGGCCAGCCCCAGCATTTT,TRBV10-2,TRBD1,NA,TRBJ1-5
CASSQSVTSSGNTIYF,TGTGCCAGCAGCCAATCAGTCACTAGCTCTGGAAACACCATATATTTT,TRBV16,NA,NA,TRBJ1-3
CASSYVSELDTQYF,TGTGCCAGCAGTTACGTCTCTGAGCTGGATACGCAGTATTTT,TRBV6-2/TRBV6-3,NA,once,TRBJ2-3
CSAQPGLTPYEQYF,TGCAGCGCCCAGCCGGGACTTACTCCTTACGAGCAGTACTTC,TRBV29-1,NA,NA,TRBJ2-7
CASSTDRGHQPQHF,TGTGCCAGCAGCACGGACAGGGGTCATCAGCCCCAGCATTTT,TRBV7-9,TRBD1,NA,TRBJ1-5
CASTEQGRPQHF,TGTGCCAGCACGGAACAGGGAAGACCCCAGCATTTT,TRBV27,NA,NA,TRBJ1-5
CASSQVASGGFLADTQYF,TGTGCCAGCAGCCAAGTCGCTAGCGGGGGGTTCTTGGCAGATACGCAGTATTTT,TRBV4-2,TRBD2,NA,TRBJ2-3
CASTLGTGLYGYTF,TGTGCCAGTACCCTCGGGACAGGGTTGTATGGCTACACCTTT,TRBV19,TRBD1,NA,TRBJ1-2
CASSLGQGNHLTYEQYF,TGCGCCAGCAGCTTGGGACAGGGGAACCACTTAACCTACGAGCAGTACTTC,TRBV5-1,TRBD1,NA,TRBJ2-7
CASSFSGSLSGELFF,TGTGCCAGCAGCTTCAGCGGGAGTCTTTCCGGGGAGCTGTTTTTT,TRBV7-9,TRBD2,NA,TRBJ2-2